The clone carrying this T cell receptor (beta chain) has just a few counts. This sample is drawn from a study of identical twins. Germline CDR1 KGHDR, CDR2 SFDVKD. Unmatched junction bases numbered 3, after V lost 2 bases and J lost 1 base. This CDR3 comprises 15 residues. Using its own MiXCR run on the 5' RACE reads, TCRdb lists one record per CDR3 protein. The table shows about 570,000 distinct CDR3 sequences, with roughly 9.9% occurring only once. The same data also went into a second study, on yellow fever vaccine responses in identical twins.

The receptor was derived from a woman between 18 and 29 years old in good health. The chain uses TRBV24-1 and TRBJ2-5, with 7 positions matching TRBD1. What was sequenced was PBMCs. Written as DNA, the CDR3 is TGTGCCACCAGTGATTATAACAGGGGCCAAGAGACCCAGTACTTC. Its protein product is CATSDYNRGQETQYF.